Below are 10 T cell receptor beta chains sequenced from a single sample in a study of cytomegalovirus exposure and HLA in healthy donors. In the PCR, 60 Vbeta and 13 Jbeta primers were used. Measured with immunoSEQ multiplex PCR; TCRdb has only the in-frame clones, and not every one. The table shows 90,000 to 150,000 clones, with around 69% occurring only once. Material: PBMCs. The receptor set was obtained from a woman aged 40 to 50 in good health and CMV-seropositive.

The chain links TRBV7-9 to TRBJ1-1; TRBD1 is a possible D gene (6 bases). Trimming shortened V by 5 bases and J by 4 bases, and 11 bases separated the two germline ends. The germline V gene encodes CDR1 SEHNR and CDR2 FQNEAQ (reference sequence). CDR3 length: 13 residues. The CDR3 is CASSLGAITEAFF. The DNA for the CDR3 is TGTGCCAGCAGCCTGGGGGCAATCACTGAAGCTTTCTTT.

This clone was seen a few times. The chain combines TRBV2 with TRBJ2-5, with 9 bases identical to TRBD2. The J segment lost 3 bases and the V segment lost 0 bases, leaving 11 bases of the junction unmatched. The germline CDR1 and CDR2 sequences are SNHLY and FYNNEI. This CDR3 comprises 18 residues. The CDR3 loop reads CASSEAGGGALGKETQYF. CDR3 bases: TGTGCCAGCAGTGAAGCTGGCGGGGGGGCCCTAGGGAAAGAGACCCAGTACTTC.

The gene calls are TRBV6-4 and TRBJ1-5; 8 nucleotides align to TRBD1. Trimming at V came to 8 bases and at J to 7 bases, leaving 4 bases not matched to a gene. The CDR3 extends over 12 amino acids. Germline V gene data show CDR1 as MRHNA and CDR2 as SNTAGT. Written as DNA, the CDR3 is TGTGCCAGCTTAGGACAGGGACAGCCCCAGCATTTT. Translated, it gives CASLGQGQPQHF.

This clone turned up a few times. The chain joins TRBV9 to TRBJ1-1, with 7 nucleotides matching TRBD1. CDR1 is SGDLS, CDR2 YYNGEE, per germline. V dropped 1 base and J dropped 5; count of bases not matched to a gene: 2. The CDR3 spans 13 residues. The CDR3 DNA follows: TGTGCCAGCAGCGTACCAGGGGGAACTGAAGCTTTCTTT. Translating gives CASSVPGGTEAFF.

The rearrangement uses TRBV2 and TRBJ1-5, with 8 bases that match TRBD1. Trimming took 7 bases from V and 4 from J; bases not matched to a gene: 6. This CDR3 is built from 14 residues. The germline V gene encodes CDR1 SNHLY and CDR2 FYNNEI. The DNA for the CDR3 is TGTGCCAGCAATTTACAGGGGGTGAATCAGCCCCAGCATTTT. This sequence encodes CASNLQGVNQPQHF.

About this clone: The sample carries other DNA sequences with the same CDR3. The V call is TRBV5-1, the J call TRBJ2-3; 7 bases are shared with TRBD1. J gave up 2 bases and V 3 bases, and 3 bases lay outside the gene matches. The CDR3 covers 14 residues. Germline CDR1 reads SGHRS; CDR2 reads YFSETQ. CDR3 in amino acids: CASSSQGDTDTQYF. CDR3 coding DNA: TGCGCCAGCAGCTCCCAGGGGGACACAGATACGCAGTATTTT.

The rearrangement joins TRBV5-1 to TRBJ2-5, with D possibly matching TRBD2 (7 bases). Germline V lookup: CDR1 SGHRS, CDR2 YFSETQ. V lost 4 bases and J lost 5, with 15 bases in between. The CDR3 has 14 residues. CDR3 coding DNA: TGCGCCAGCAGCCCCGGTCCGGGGGGCGAGACCCAGTACTTC. Translated: CASSPGPGGETQYF. The complete variable domain, with remaining parts taken from reference TRBV5-1 and TRBJ2-5, reads KAGVTQTPRYLIKTRGQQVTLSCSPISGHRSVSWYQQTPGQGLQFLFEYFSETQRNKGNFPGRFSGRQFSNSRSEMNVSTLELGDSALYLCASSPGPGGETQYFGPGTRLLVL.

This chain links TRBV18 with TRBJ1-5; TRBD1 might be the D (5 bases). Germline V gene lookup returns CDR1 KGHSH and CDR2 LQKENI. The CDR3 is made up of 15 amino acids. V was shortened by 3 bases and J by 0 bases, with 9 bases between the two germline ends. The CDR3 protein is CASSPYGGSNQPQHF. Written as DNA, the CDR3 is TGTGCCAGCTCACCGTACGGGGGTAGCAATCAGCCCCAGCATTTT. Full variable domain (rest looked up from reference TRBV18 and TRBJ1-5): NAGVMQNPRHLVRRRGQEARLRCSPMKGHSHVYWYRQLPEEGLKFMVYLQKENIIDESGMPKERFSAEFPKEGPSILRIQQVVRGDSAAYFCASSPYGGSNQPQHFGDGTRLSIL.

The J gene is TRBJ1-1, the V gene TRBV11-3; tentative D call: TRBD1 (6 bases). V was pared by 1 base and J by 1 base, with 7 bases between. Per germline, CDR1 SGHNT and CDR2 YENEEA. This CDR3 has 14 amino acids. The chain's CDR3 is CASSLGQANTEAFF. For the CDR3, the DNA is TGTGCCAGCAGCTTAGGACAGGCGAACACTGAAGCTTTCTTT.

V is TRBV9 and J is TRBJ2-5; TRBD1 agrees at 8 bases. The germline V gene has CDR1 SGDLS and CDR2 YYNGEE. V gave up 2 bases and J gave up 5 bases; unmatched junction bases: 5. The CDR3 sequence is 14 residues long. The chain's CDR3 is CASSVRGLGETQYF. The CDR3, as DNA: TGTGCCAGCAGCGTCAGGGGGCTTGGGGAGACCCAGTACTTC.